This T cell receptor (beta chain) was profiled in a study of tissue T cells after allogeneic stem cell transplantation. TCRdb's copy holds only in-frame clones and misses some; the assay was immunoSEQ multiplex PCR. The sample contains some 3,700 clones, under 65% of which appear only once. Study conclusions and caveats: Anatomically similar tissues had similar TCR repertoires within each patient. Shared clones across patients were few; motif clustering revealed tissue-specific shared signatures. This small cohort was clinically heterogeneous, and sampling depth was a limitation.

The time point: mouse harvest day 7 after allogeneic transplant. Each mouse received 10^7 T-cell-depleted marrow cells plus 10^6 splenic CD5+ T cells by tail vein. Tissues came from B6→BALB/c major-mismatch GVHD mice at day 7 or 14. A remark on this clone: Antigen: not known. Mouse gene names apply. The read terminates 1 residue before the CDR3 end, so the remaining end is supplied by the germline J gene.

V shed 6 bases and J shed 0 bases, with 9 bases lying between them. This CDR3 spans 14 amino acids. CDR1 and CDR2 (germline): SGHND, FRSKSL. The sequence came from a female BALB/c mouse given C57BL/6 T cells with graft-versus-host disease after an allogeneic hematopoietic cell transplant. The sequenced sample consisted of gut tissue. This chain uses TRBV15 with TRBJ1-5; perhaps TRBD1 as D (5 bases). Incomplete CDR3 DNA: TGTGCCAGCAGACCAGGGTTTAACAACCAGGCTCCGCTT. Residues: CASRPGFNNQAPL. The whole CDR3 region reads CASRPGFNNQAPLF.